This T cell receptor (beta chain) originates from a study of T cell changes during pregnancy in multiple sclerosis (dated by TCRdb to between 2017 and 2020). In terms of the full investigation: The study looked at changes in the T cell repertoire across pregnancy in women with multiple sclerosis.

The CDR3 numbers 15 residues from cysteine through phenylalanine. The kept DNA is CDR3 alone, 45 bases in frame from the first base. Looking up the germline V gene yields CDR1 SGHRS and CDR2 YFSETQ. The germline ends are 12 bases apart after V is trimmed by 0 bases and J by 4 bases. The library was made by the immunoSEQ multiplex PCR assay. TCRdb re-hosts the immuneACCESS table, in-frame sequences only. Its copies lack some clones; in the studies checked, an unresolved V gene accounts for under half of them, and the cause for the rest is not known. The sample includes about 76,000 clones, with approximately 92% observed a single time. Jointly, the top ten make up roughly 3.3% of the sample. Comment on this clone: What antigen it recognizes has not been identified. No much larger clonotype is one base removed from it; base qualities were not supplied.

The chain links TRBV5-1 with TRBJ2-3; TRBD2 is possibly the D segment (5 matching bases). The TCR comes from a female donor in good health, enrolled as a control in a pregnancy study. Specimen: peripheral blood, collected after pregnancy. Read as DNA, the sequence is TGCGCCAGCAGCTTGGCGGTAGGAGGCGCAGATACGCAGTATTTT. It is translated as CASSLAVGGADTQYF.